This T cell receptor beta chain stems from a study of T cells in Graves' hyperthyroidism and ophthalmopathy. The V gene lost 0 bases and the J gene lost 8 bases, with 20 bases spanning the gap. Germline V lookup: CDR1 LNHNV, CDR2 YYDKDF (reference sequence). The CDR3 loop spans 16 amino acids. RNA transcripts gave rise to amplified TCR beta CDR3 regions. HTBI primers were employed in a first-round RT-PCR of the TCR CDR3. MiXCR, run by TCRdb on the multiplex PCR reads, gives a single entry per CDR3 protein. The sample lists fewer than 30,000 distinct CDR3 sequences, approximately 49% occurring once. PBMCs were derived from under 13 ml fresh peripheral blood. This clonotype has just a few counts.

The chain recombines TRBV15 with TRBJ2-7; D might be TRBD1 (7 bases). The sample consisted of blood. The source is a woman aged 40-49 years with Graves' hyperthyroidism that later progressed to Graves' ophthalmopathy. CDR3 DNA: TGTGCCACCAGCAGAGATCTTTCTGGAGGGGACAGACAGCAGTACTTC. It is translated as CATSRDLSGGDRQQYF.